This entry lists 21 T cell receptor beta chains sequenced from one sample in a study of cytomegalovirus exposure and HLA in healthy donors. Vbeta (60) and Jbeta (13) primers were used in the PCR. Sequencing was performed with immunoSEQ multiplex PCR; in TCRdb, only in-frame clones are kept and a portion is missing. The sample comprises approximately 100,000 clones, about 80% of which are singletons, and approximately 16% rests with the top ten. Sequencing was done on a sample of PBMCs. The receptors stem from a man aged 55 to 69 in good health and CMV-seropositive.

The CDR3, as DNA: TGTGCCAGCAGTCCGGACAGGGGTGGGGTAAAGCAGTACTTC. This translates into CASSPDRGGVKQYF. The chain links TRBV2 to TRBJ2-7; 9 positions agree with TRBD1. The J segment lost 8 bases and the V segment lost 5 bases, leaving 10 bases of the junction unmatched. Germline loops: CDR1 SNHLY, CDR2 FYNNEI. The CDR3 has 14 residues.

The chain couples TRBV4-1 to TRBJ1-4, with TRBD1 matching over 8 bases. Germline V gene sequence: CDR1 MGHRA, CDR2 YSYEKL. This CDR3 has 16 residues. V trimming: 0 bases; J trimming: 7 bases; junction bases outside the gene matches: 7. CDR3 loop: CASSQDAGTGFEKLFF. Here the CDR3 DNA reads TGCGCCAGCAGCCAAGATGCCGGGACAGGATTTGAAAAACTGTTTTTT.

The DNA for the CDR3 is TGTGCCAGCAGCTTAGAGCTTTTCTACGAGCAGTACTTC. It translates to CASSLELFYEQYF. The rearrangement links TRBV7-6 to TRBJ2-5; D is ambiguous. The J call may be faulty, since TRBJ2-7 better matches the DNA end. From germline, CDR1 is SGHVS and CDR2 FNYEAQ. This CDR3 comprises 13 residues.

Written as DNA, the CDR3 is TGTGCCAGTAGTATAGTTGGGGGAGGGGGTCGGGAGGAGCAGTTCTTC. This encodes CASSIVGGGGREEQFF. The chain combines TRBV19 with TRBJ2-1; TRBD2 might be the D (7 bases). There are 16 residues in the CDR3. Germline V gene data show CDR1 as LNHDA and CDR2 as SQIVND (reference sequence). V shed 1 base and J shed 10 bases, with 20 bases lying between them.

This chain uses TRBV5-1 with TRBJ2-1; tentatively, D is TRBD2 (6 bases). From germline, CDR1 is SGHRS and CDR2 YFSETQ. This CDR3 region has 14 residues. The V gene lost 1 base and the J gene lost 8 bases, with 13 bases spanning the gap. Here the CDR3 DNA reads TGCGCCAGCAGCTTGTTACCTAGCGTCTATGAGCAGTTCTTC. Its translation is CASSLLPSVYEQFF. The full variable domain, its missing parts supplied by reference TRBV5-1 and TRBJ2-1, is KAGVTQTPRYLIKTRGQQVTLSCSPISGHRSVSWYQQTPGQGLQFLFEYFSETQRNKGNFPGRFSGRQFSNSRSEMNVSTLELGDSALYLCASSLLPSVYEQFFGPGTRLTVL.

The chain links TRBV5-4 to TRBJ2-1; the match to TRBD1 covers 11 bases. Trimming removed 1 base from V and 8 bases from J; junction bases left unmatched: 5. The CDR3 sequence is 15 residues long. CDR1 is SGHNT, CDR2 YYREEE, per germline (reference sequence). Here the CDR3 DNA reads TGTGCCAGCAGCTTGAAGGGACAGGGGGGTCATGAGCAGTTCTTC. Translated: CASSLKGQGGHEQFF. The variable domain in full, completed from reference TRBV5-4 and TRBJ2-1, reads ETGVTQSPTHLIKTRGQQVTLRCSSQSGHNTVSWYQQALGQGPQFIFQYYREEENGRGNFPPRFSGLQFPNYSSELNVNALELDDSALYLCASSLKGQGGHEQFFGPGTRLTVL.

This clone turned up a few times. The gene calls are TRBV5-1 and TRBJ2-2; D unresolved. The CDR3 is made up of 16 amino acids. V was pared by 4 bases and J by 2 bases, with 15 bases between. Germline V gene data show CDR1 as SGHRS and CDR2 as YFSETQ. The CDR3 loop is CASSPGRSGNTGELFF. The CDR3 DNA is TGCGCCAGCAGCCCCGGCCGCTCGGGTAACACCGGGGAGCTGTTTTTT.

The chain carries TRBV27 and TRBJ1-2, with D possibly TRBD1 on 5 matching bases. The V and J ends lost 3 bases and 6 bases respectively, with 14 bases between them. Germline values: CDR1 MNHEY, CDR2 SMNVEV (reference sequence). The CDR3 has 14 amino acids. The CDR3 DNA sequence: TGTGCCAGCAGTTTTATACCAGGGAGGAATGGCTACACCTTC. Protein sequence: CASSFIPGRNGYTF.

This CDR3 is CAISDLAGVNGELFF. The CDR3 DNA is TGTGCCATCAGTGATTTAGCGGGGGTGAACGGGGAGCTGTTTTTT. The chain employs TRBV10-3 and TRBJ2-2; the match to TRBD2 covers 9 bases. V shed 3 bases and J 7 bases; nucleotides not matched to a gene: 6. CDR3 length equals 15 residues. Per germline, CDR1 ENHRY and CDR2 SYGVKD.

The rearrangement joins TRBV7-3 to TRBJ2-2, with TRBD1 matching 7 bases. V was pared by 5 bases and J by 6 bases, with 3 bases of the junction left unmatched. The CDR3 is 13 amino acids. Germline V lookup: CDR1 SGHTA, CDR2 FQGTGA. The CDR3 loop reads CASSQQGAGELFF. The CDR3 DNA is TGTGCCAGCAGCCAGCAGGGGGCCGGGGAGCTGTTTTTT.

The chain combines TRBV2 with TRBJ2-5; D possibly corresponds to TRBD2 (5 bases). The end of the DNA is better explained by TRBJ2-7, so the J call may be wrong. CDR1 is SNHLY and CDR2 is FYNNEI in the germline V gene. The length of the CDR3 is 16 residues. CDR3: CASLTPGVPDGYEQYF. The CDR3 DNA follows: TGTGCCAGCTTGACCCCCGGGGTCCCGGACGGCTACGAGCAGTACTTC.

This clone was recorded a few times. The V call is TRBV14, the J call TRBJ2-2; tentatively, D is TRBD1 (6 bases). The CDR3 has 15 amino acids. Trimming took off 1 base at V and 3 bases at J, with 9 bases between the two ends. Germline values: CDR1 SGHDN, CDR2 FVKESK. The CDR3 DNA is TGTGCCAGCAGCCAAGGGAGGACAGACACCGGGGAGCTGTTTTTT. Translation gives CASSQGRTDTGELFF.

This clone has just one count. The rearrangement joins TRBV7-2 to TRBJ1-4; a possible D gene is TRBD1 (6 bases). The CDR3 is made up of 15 amino acids. Germline assignment: CDR1 SGHTA and CDR2 FQGNSA. V was pared by 4 bases and J by 7 bases, with 16 bases between. CDR3 in amino acids: CASSSRTGIAEKLFF. CDR3 DNA: TGTGCCAGCAGCTCCAGAACAGGGATTGCTGAAAAACTGTTTTTT.

This chain uses TRBV7-9 with TRBJ1-2; 11 bases are shared with TRBD1. J gave up 0 bases and V 5 bases, and 8 bases lay outside the gene matches. The CDR3 consists of 17 residues. CDR1 and CDR2 (germline): SEHNR, FQNEAQ (reference sequence). This chain's CDR3 is CASSRGQGAETNYGYTF. In nucleotides, the CDR3 is TGTGCCAGCAGCCGAGGACAGGGGGCCGAAACTAACTATGGCTACACCTTC.

This chain uses TRBV5-4 with TRBJ1-2; D perhaps matches TRBD1 (5 bases). The CDR3 is 15 residues long. Trimming removed 0 bases from V and 2 bases from J, with 11 bases in between. Germline V gives CDR1 SGHNT, CDR2 YYREEE (reference sequence). DNA for the CDR3: TGTGCCAGCAGCTTGGCCGGGGGAGCCAACTATGGCTACACCTTC. It translates to CASSLAGGANYGYTF.

This chain uses TRBV4-3 with TRBJ1-1; 8 nucleotides align to TRBD1. There are 14 residues in the CDR3. The J segment lost 4 bases and the V segment lost 2 bases, leaving 3 bases of the junction unmatched. The germline V gene encodes CDR1 LGHNA and CDR2 YSLEER. The CDR3 DNA is TGCGCCAGCAGCCAACCGGACAGGGCCACTGAAGCTTTCTTT. This codes for CASSQPDRATEAFF.

The chain has TRBV6-1 and TRBJ2-4; possibly TRBD2 for D (5 bases). Germline CDR1 is MNHNS and CDR2 is SASEGT. V lost 6 bases to trimming and J lost 6 bases, with 12 bases between them. This CDR3 region has 13 residues. CDR3 in DNA: TGTGCCAGCAGCAGGCTAGCTAGAAACATTCAGTACTTC. It translates to CASSRLARNIQYF.

This chain connects TRBV2 to TRBJ1-2; D perhaps matches TRBD1 (5 bases). Germline CDR1 SNHLY, CDR2 FYNNEI. Deletions cut 8 bases from V and 8 bases from J, with 12 bases between. The CDR3 contains 11 residues. The CDR3 nucleotides read TGTGCCAGCTCCTACCACAGGGGCTACACCTTC. It codes for CASSYHRGYTF.

The chain combines TRBV9 with TRBJ2-5; TRBD2 matches at 13 bases. The germline V gene has CDR1 SGDLS and CDR2 YYNGEE. The CDR3 covers 16 residues. The V gene end was trimmed by 4 bases and the J gene end by 2 bases; junction bases not matched to a gene: 5. The CDR3: CASSRGTSGVQETQYF. As DNA, the CDR3 is TGTGCCAGCAGCCGTGGGACTAGCGGGGTACAAGAGACCCAGTACTTC.

The chain is built from TRBV7-9 and TRBJ1-2; D possibly corresponds to TRBD1 (6 bases). CDR3 length: 15 residues. CDR1 SEHNR and CDR2 FQNEAQ come from the germline V gene (reference sequence). V lost 8 bases to trimming and J lost 4 bases, with 20 bases between them. The CDR3 spells CASGIAGGGSYGYTF. The CDR3 nucleotides are TGTGCCAGCGGAATTGCGGGCGGGGGCAGCTATGGCTACACCTTC. The whole variable domain, remainder taken from reference TRBV7-9 and TRBJ1-2, is DTGVSQNPRHKITKRGQNVTFRCDPISEHNRLYWYRQTLGQGPEFLTYFQNEAQLEKSRLLSDRFSAERPKGSFSTLEIQRTEQGDSAMYLCASGIAGGGSYGYTFGSGTRLTVV.

There are a few counts of this clone. This chain uses TRBV6-6 with TRBJ1-1, with TRBD1 as a possible D gene (6 bases). The CDR3 runs to 14 residues. Deletions cut 4 bases from V and 10 bases from J, with 19 bases between. Germline V gene sequence: CDR1 MNHNY, CDR2 SVGAGI (reference sequence). The CDR3 sequence is CASSSPTGRKVAFF. The CDR3 bases are TGTGCCAGCAGTTCGCCGACAGGTCGGAAAGTAGCTTTCTTT.